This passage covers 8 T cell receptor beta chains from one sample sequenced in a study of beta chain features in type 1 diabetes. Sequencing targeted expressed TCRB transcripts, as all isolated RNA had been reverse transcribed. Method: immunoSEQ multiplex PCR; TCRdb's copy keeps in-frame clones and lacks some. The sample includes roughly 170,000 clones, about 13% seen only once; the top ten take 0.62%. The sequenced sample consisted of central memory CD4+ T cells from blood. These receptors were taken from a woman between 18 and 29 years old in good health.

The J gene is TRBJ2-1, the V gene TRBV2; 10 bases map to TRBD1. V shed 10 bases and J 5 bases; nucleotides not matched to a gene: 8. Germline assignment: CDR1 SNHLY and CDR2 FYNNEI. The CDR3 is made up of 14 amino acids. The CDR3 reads CAKDRGFVNNEQFF. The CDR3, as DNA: TGTGCCAAGGACAGGGGGTTCGTTAACAATGAGCAGTTCTTC.

The CDR3 protein is CALETGSYEQYF. DNA for the CDR3: TGTGCCTTAGAGACAGGGTCCTACGAGCAGTACTTC. The chain carries TRBV30 and TRBJ2-7; 7 nucleotides align to TRBD1. Germline lookup yields CDR1 GTSNPN and CDR2 SVGIG (reference sequence). The CDR3 is 12 amino acids. Germline trimming cut 7 bases from V and 1 base from J; bases unmatched to any gene: 4.

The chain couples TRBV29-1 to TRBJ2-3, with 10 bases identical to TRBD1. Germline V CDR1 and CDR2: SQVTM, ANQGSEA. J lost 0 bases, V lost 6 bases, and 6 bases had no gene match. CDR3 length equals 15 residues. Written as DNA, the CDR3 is TGCAGCGTCGCCGGGACAGGGGATAGCACAGATACGCAGTATTTT. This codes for CSVAGTGDSTDTQYF.

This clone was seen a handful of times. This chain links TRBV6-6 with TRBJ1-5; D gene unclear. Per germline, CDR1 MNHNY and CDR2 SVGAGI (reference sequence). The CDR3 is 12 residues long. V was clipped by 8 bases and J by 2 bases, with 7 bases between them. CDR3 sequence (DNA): TGTGCCAGCGGGCAGGGCAATCAGCCCCAGCATTTT. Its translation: CASGQGNQPQHF.

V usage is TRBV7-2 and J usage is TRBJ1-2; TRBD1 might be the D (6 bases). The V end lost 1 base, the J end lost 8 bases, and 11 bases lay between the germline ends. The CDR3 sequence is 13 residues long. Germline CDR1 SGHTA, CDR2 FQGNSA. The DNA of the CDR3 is TGTGCCAGCAGCTTAGGACAGGCCGAGGGCTACACCTTC. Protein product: CASSLGQAEGYTF. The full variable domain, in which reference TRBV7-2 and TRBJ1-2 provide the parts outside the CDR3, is GAGVSQSPSNKVTEKGKDVELRCDPISGHTALYWYRQSLGQGLEFLIYFQGNSAPDKSGLPSDRFSAERTGGSVSTLTIQRTQQEDSAVYLCASSLGQAEGYTFGSGTRLTVV.

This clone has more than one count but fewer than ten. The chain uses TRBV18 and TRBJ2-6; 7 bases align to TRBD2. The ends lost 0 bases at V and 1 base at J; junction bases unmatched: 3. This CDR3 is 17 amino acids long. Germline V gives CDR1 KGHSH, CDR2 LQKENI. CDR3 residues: CASSPPGGVSGANVLTF. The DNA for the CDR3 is TGTGCCAGCTCACCACCGGGGGGGGTATCTGGGGCCAACGTCCTGACTTTC.

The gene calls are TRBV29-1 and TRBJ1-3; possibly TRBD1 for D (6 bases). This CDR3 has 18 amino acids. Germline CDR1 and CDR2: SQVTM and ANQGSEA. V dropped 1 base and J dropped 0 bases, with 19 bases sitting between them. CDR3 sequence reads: CSVEALGTHPNSGNTIYF. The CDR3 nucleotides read TGCAGCGTTGAAGCCCTGGGGACACATCCGAACTCTGGAAACACCATATATTTT.

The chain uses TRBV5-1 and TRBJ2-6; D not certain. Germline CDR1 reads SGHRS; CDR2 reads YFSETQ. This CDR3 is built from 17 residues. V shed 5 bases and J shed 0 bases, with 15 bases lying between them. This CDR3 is CASRKERLNSGANVLTF. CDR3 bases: TGCGCCAGCAGGAAGGAGAGACTGAACTCTGGGGCCAACGTCCTGACTTTC.